The 29 T cell receptor beta chains in this list originate from one sample, sequenced in a study of blood T cells in healthy people across ages. Using a J-beta primer mix together with a sample-barcoded 5' primer, a second PCR was run for about 6 to 11 cycles. TCRdb reprocessed the 5' RACE reads via MiXCR and lists one record per CDR3 protein. Of some 880,000 distinct CDR3 sequences listed, 36% are singletons. Material: blood. The receptors were gathered from a young man in good health.

This clonotype has only a few counts. The chain combines TRBV3-1 with TRBJ1-2, with unresolved D. Trimming took off 0 bases at V and 1 base at J, with 9 bases between the two ends. CDR1 LGHDT and CDR2 YNNKEL come from the germline V gene (reference sequence). The length of the CDR3 is 15 residues. CDR3 protein: CASSQDSRINYGYTF. The CDR3 DNA reads as TGTGCCAGCAGCCAAGATTCCAGAATTAACTATGGCTACACCTTC.

This sequence joins TRBV10-3 and TRBJ1-1, with 10 bases that match TRBD1. Trimming at V came to 8 bases and at J to 0 bases, leaving 0 bases not matched to a gene. CDR1 and CDR2 (germline): ENHRY, SYGVKD. This CDR3 is 13 amino acids long. The CDR3 loop is CAIGTGVNTEAFF. The CDR3 nucleotides are TGTGCCATCGGGACAGGGGTGAACACTGAAGCTTTCTTT.

CDR3 nucleotide sequence: TGTGCCAGCACCACCCTGGAGACCCAGTACTTC. It translates to CASTTLETQYF. The chain is built from TRBV2 and TRBJ2-7, with D uncertain. Near its end, the DNA agrees better with TRBJ2-5, so the J call may be wrong. This CDR3 has 11 amino acids. Germline V lookup: CDR1 SNHLY, CDR2 FYNNEI.

The chain recombines TRBV10-3 with TRBJ1-2, with D possibly TRBD1 on 6 matching bases. The CDR3 consists of 12 residues. V was pared by 3 bases and J by 12 bases, with 14 bases between. Germline CDR1 is ENHRY and CDR2 is SYGVKD. CDR3 sequence reads: CAISEGGVGHTF. In DNA form, the CDR3 reads TGTGCCATCAGTGAAGGGGGGGTCGGCCACACCTTC.

On this clonotype: A clone one base away is much larger, so this may be a read error. The chain uses TRBV4-3 and TRBJ2-3, with D uncertain. Germline V lookup: CDR1 LGHNA, CDR2 YSLEER. Trimming took 0 bases from V and 0 from J, leaving 10 bases between them. The CDR3 is made up of 16 amino acids. The CDR3: CASSQEAGSSTDTQYF. The CDR3 DNA sequence: TGCGCCAGCAGCCAAGAAGCCGGGTCTAGCACAGATACGCAGTATTTT.

Of note for this clonotype: A read error may explain this, as a much larger clone is one base away. This chain links TRBV7-9 with TRBJ2-5; D possibly corresponds to TRBD2 (6 bases). Trimming shortened V by 7 bases and J by 11 bases, and 20 bases separated the two germline ends. Germline V gene data show CDR1 as SEHNR and CDR2 as FQNEAQ (reference sequence). CDR3 length: 13 amino acids. This CDR3 is CASTPEGGNEQYF. The CDR3 DNA sequence: TGTGCCAGCACCCCCGAGGGCGGGAATGAGCAGTACTTC. Based on the CDR3 plus reference TRBV7-9 and TRBJ2-5, the full variable domain is DTGVSQNPRHKITKRGQNVTFRCDPISEHNRLYWYRQTLGQGPEFLTYFQNEAQLEKSRLLSDRFSAERPKGSFSTLEIQRTEQGDSAMYLCASTPEGGNEQYFGPGTRLLVL.

The DNA for the CDR3 is TGTGCCAGCACCCAAACCGTCGGGTTCTACGAGCAGTACTTC. The encoded protein is CASTQTVGFYEQYF. The chain couples TRBV7-2 to TRBJ2-4; no definite D call. Gene TRBJ2-7 matches the end of the DNA better, so the J call may be wrong. The CDR3 runs 14 residues. CDR1 is SGHTA and CDR2 is FQGNSA in the germline V gene.

This chain uses TRBV12-3 or TRBV12-4 with TRBJ2-5, with a tentative D call TRBD1 (5 bases). V lost 6 bases and J lost 4, with 15 bases in between. CDR3 length: 14 amino acids. Written as DNA, the CDR3 is TGTGCCAGCAGGTCTAAAGGGGCGATAGAGACCCAGTACTTC. Protein product: CASRSKGAIETQYF.

A few counts support this clonotype. DNA of the CDR3: TGCAGTGCTAGAGAACATTTTGGGACTGAAGCTTTCTTT. Its translation: CSAREHFGTEAFF. The chain links TRBV20-1 to TRBJ1-1; D gene ambiguous. The ends were cut back, 0 bases at V and 5 bases at J, with 10 bases in the middle. CDR1 and CDR2 from the germline V gene are DFQATT and SNEGSKA (reference sequence). The length of the CDR3 is 13 residues.

This clonotype appeared many times. The rearrangement links TRBV12-3 or TRBV12-4 to TRBJ1-2, with no clear D. V was shortened by 5 bases and J by 2 bases, with 15 bases between the two germline ends. This CDR3 is built from 15 residues. The CDR3 reads CASSRGAVGNYGYTF. Here the CDR3 DNA reads TGTGCCAGCAGTCGGGGTGCCGTCGGAAACTATGGCTACACCTTC.

This rearrangement joins TRBV5-1 to TRBJ2-1, with no clear D. This CDR3 is built from 14 residues. The V end was cut by 4 bases, the J end by 5 bases, with 13 bases between. Germline V CDR1 and CDR2: SGHRS, YFSETQ. The CDR3 reads CASSRRLSDNEQFF. CDR3 sequence (DNA): TGCGCCAGCAGCCGCCGATTAAGTGACAATGAGCAGTTCTTC.

This chain uses TRBV4-1 with TRBJ1-2, with 8 bases identical to TRBD1. This CDR3 spans 15 amino acids. Germline values: CDR1 MGHRA, CDR2 YSYEKL. The V and J ends lost 1 base and 5 bases, in that order; junction bases with no gene match: 6. The DNA of the CDR3 is TGCGCCAGCAGCCAAGTATACGACAGGGGTTATGGCTACACCTTC. This translates into CASSQVYDRGYGYTF.

This clonotype was seen just once. This may be a read error: a much more frequent sequence differs by one nucleotide. This chain joins TRBV6-2 or TRBV6-3 and TRBJ2-5; 8 bases fit TRBD2. CDR3 length: 14 residues. Germline V CDR1 and CDR2: MNHEY, SVGEGT. The CDR3 region has the DNA TGTGCCAGCACCTCGGGGACTAGTACAGAGACCCAGGACTTC. Protein: CASTSGTSTETQDF.

This clonotype was picked up a small number of times. V usage is TRBV7-6 and J usage is TRBJ2-5, with 10 bases that match TRBD2. Germline trimming cut 1 base from V and 1 base from J; bases unmatched to any gene: 6. CDR1 and CDR2 from the germline V gene are SGHVS and FNYEAQ. CDR3 size: 17 residues. CDR3 in amino acids: CASSLGASGGVQETQYF. The CDR3 DNA reads TGTGCCAGCAGCTTAGGGGCTAGCGGGGGTGTCCAAGAGACCCAGTACTTC.

This clonotype was detected a few times. The chain is built from TRBV4-1 and TRBJ2-1; no clear D gene. This CDR3 is 12 amino acids long. CDR1 is MGHRA, CDR2 YSYEKL, per germline. V lost 4 bases and J 9 bases, leaving 10 bases between the germline ends. For the CDR3, the DNA is TGCGCCAGCAGCCTTGGGCAAGCTGAGCAGTTCTTC. It translates to CASSLGQAEQFF.

The chain combines TRBV7-9 with TRBJ1-2; D ambiguous. V dropped 5 bases and J dropped 7 bases, with 14 bases sitting between them. The CDR3 consists of 13 residues. Germline V gene sequence: CDR1 SEHNR, CDR2 FQNEAQ (reference sequence). The CDR3 protein is CASSPDSRRGYTF. Here the CDR3 DNA reads TGTGCCAGCAGCCCCGATAGCAGGCGTGGCTACACCTTC. Variable domain in full (rest from reference TRBV7-9 and TRBJ1-2): DTGVSQNPRHKITKRGQNVTFRCDPISEHNRLYWYRQTLGQGPEFLTYFQNEAQLEKSRLLSDRFSAERPKGSFSTLEIQRTEQGDSAMYLCASSPDSRRGYTFGSGTRLTVV.

The CDR3 DNA sequence: TGTGCCAGCAGCGTCACAGGGTCCGGGGCCAACGTCCTGACTTTC. Its protein is CASSVTGSGANVLTF. V and J are TRBV9 and TRBJ2-6; a weak D match, TRBD1 (6 bases). V lost 2 bases, J lost 4 bases, and 10 bases lay in between. Germline-derived CDR1 and CDR2 are SGDLS and YYNGEE. This CDR3 is 15 amino acids long.

The chain recombines TRBV5-6 with TRBJ2-1, with TRBD2 matching over 7 bases. The V gene's germline CDR1 is SGHDT and CDR2 YYEEEE. With V trimmed by 4 bases and J by 4 bases, 8 bases remained unmatched. The CDR3 is 15 residues long. The CDR3: CASSPLLASYNEQFF. In DNA form, the CDR3 reads TGTGCCAGCAGCCCCTTACTAGCGTCTTACAATGAGCAGTTCTTC. The variable domain in full, completed from reference TRBV5-6 and TRBJ2-1, reads DAGVTQSPTHLIKTRGQQVTLRCSPKSGHDTVSWYQQALGQGPQFIFQYYEEEERQRGNFPDRFSGHQFPNYSSELNVNALLLGDSALYLCASSPLLASYNEQFFGPGTRLTVL.

V is TRBV7-8 and J is TRBJ2-7; no clear D. CDR1 is SGHVS and CDR2 is FQNEAQ in the germline V gene. The CDR3 runs 14 residues. V was clipped by 6 bases and J by 3 bases, with 15 bases between them. As DNA, the CDR3 is TGTGCCAGCAGTCCACTAAGAGTAGGCTACGAGCAGTACTTC. Translation gives CASSPLRVGYEQYF.

This clonotype appeared many times. The V gene is TRBV7-2, the J gene TRBJ1-6; D unresolved. Germline V gene lookup returns CDR1 SGHTA and CDR2 FQGNSA. The germline V and J ends were trimmed by 4 bases and 2 bases, with 6 bases remaining between them. This CDR3 region has 14 residues. This CDR3 is CASSSGPYNSPLHF. The DNA of the CDR3 is TGTGCCAGCAGCTCAGGTCCCTATAATTCACCCCTCCACTTT.

This clonotype was recorded a few times. The genes are TRBV9 and TRBJ2-1; weak D call: TRBD1 (7 bases). V lost 0 bases and J lost 7, with 14 bases in between. In germline, CDR1 is SGDLS, CDR2 YYNGEE. The length of the CDR3 is 15 residues. The chain's CDR3 is CASSVGQGGGNEQFF. The CDR3 DNA follows: TGTGCCAGCAGCGTAGGGCAGGGGGGAGGTAATGAGCAGTTCTTC.

Regarding this clonotype: A read error may account for a junction end that differs from germline. The rearrangement links TRBV7-2 to TRBJ2-2; a weak D match, TRBD2 (6 bases). The CDR3 runs to 16 residues. The germline gives CDR1 SGHTA, CDR2 FQGNSA. DNA of the CDR3: TGTGCCAGCAGCCCGTGGCGGGGAGCAAACACCGGGGAGCTTTTTTTT. Amino acid sequence: CASSPWRGANTGELFF. Variable domain in full (rest from reference TRBV7-2 and TRBJ2-2): GAGVSQSPSNKVTEKGKDVELRCDPISGHTALYWYRQSLGQGLEFLIYFQGNSAPDKSGLPSDRFSAERTGGSVSTLTIQRTQQEDSAVYLCASSPWRGANTGELFFGEGSRLTVL.

The V gene is TRBV7-9, the J gene TRBJ2-3, with 10 bases matching TRBD1. Germline V gene sequence: CDR1 SEHNR, CDR2 FQNEAQ (reference sequence). The CDR3 has 16 amino acids. Trimming cost V 7 bases and J 2 bases; bases outside gene matches: 9. The CDR3 loop is CASTFGQGVYTDTQYF. DNA for the CDR3: TGTGCCAGCACTTTCGGACAGGGGGTTTACACAGATACGCAGTATTTT.

There are many counts of this clonotype. The chain employs TRBV10-3 and TRBJ2-5; D gene ambiguous. From germline, CDR1 is ENHRY and CDR2 SYGVKD. The length of the CDR3 is 12 residues. V was shortened by 0 bases and J by 5 bases, with 4 bases between the two germline ends. The CDR3 DNA reads TGTGCCATCAGTGAGTCGGCGGAGACCCAGTACTTC. This codes for CAISESAETQYF.

The rearrangement joins TRBV2 to TRBJ2-6; D is undetermined. Germline CDR1 and CDR2: SNHLY and FYNNEI. The CDR3 sequence is 13 residues long. V was clipped by 8 bases and J by 2 bases, with 7 bases between them. CDR3 residues: CASLGPGANVLTF. The CDR3, as DNA: TGTGCCAGCCTTGGGCCTGGGGCCAACGTCCTGACTTTC.

Notes on this clonotype: A read error is possible here, since a much larger clone lies one base away. V gene TRBV20-1 combines with J gene TRBJ2-3; 7 bases fit TRBD1. Germline CDR1 is DFQATT and CDR2 is SNEGSKA (reference sequence). CDR3 length: 15 residues. With 4 bases clipped from V and 4 bases from J, the junction kept 11 bases outside the gene matches. CDR3 sequence reads: CSATPTGVSADTQYF. The CDR3 nucleotides are TGCAGTGCTACCCCTACAGGGGTTAGCGCAGATACGCAGTATTTT.

As concerns this clonotype: This may be a read error, as it is one base from a much larger clone. The V gene is TRBV4-3, the J gene TRBJ2-7, with TRBD2 matching 9 bases. Germline trimming cut 4 bases from V and 10 bases from J; bases unmatched to any gene: 20. Germline V lookup: CDR1 LGHNA, CDR2 YSLEER. The CDR3 is 17 residues long. The CDR3 region is CASSRRIAGAGVFEQYF. The CDR3 DNA reads TGCGCCAGCAGCCGAAGGATAGCGGGGGCTGGTGTGTTTGAACAGTACTTC.

This clonotype appeared a few times. The chain couples TRBV7-9 to TRBJ2-7, with D uncertain. Trimming cost V 1 base and J 4 bases, with 14 bases left between them. This CDR3 region has 15 residues. CDR1 is SEHNR and CDR2 is FQNEAQ in the germline V gene (reference sequence). The CDR3 here is CASSLVSMGFYEQYF. In DNA form, the CDR3 reads TGTGCCAGCAGCTTAGTTTCTATGGGCTTTTACGAGCAGTACTTC.

This sequence joins TRBV6-2 or TRBV6-3 and TRBJ2-5; 9 bases are shared with TRBD1. The CDR3 loop spans 15 amino acids. The trim removed 5 bases at V and 11 bases at J, leaving 15 bases unmatched. Per the germline V gene, CDR1 is MNHEY and CDR2 is SVGEGT. The CDR3 here is CASSPLRDRVNEQYF. Written as DNA, the CDR3 is TGTGCCAGCAGTCCTTTACGGGACAGGGTGAATGAGCAGTACTTC.